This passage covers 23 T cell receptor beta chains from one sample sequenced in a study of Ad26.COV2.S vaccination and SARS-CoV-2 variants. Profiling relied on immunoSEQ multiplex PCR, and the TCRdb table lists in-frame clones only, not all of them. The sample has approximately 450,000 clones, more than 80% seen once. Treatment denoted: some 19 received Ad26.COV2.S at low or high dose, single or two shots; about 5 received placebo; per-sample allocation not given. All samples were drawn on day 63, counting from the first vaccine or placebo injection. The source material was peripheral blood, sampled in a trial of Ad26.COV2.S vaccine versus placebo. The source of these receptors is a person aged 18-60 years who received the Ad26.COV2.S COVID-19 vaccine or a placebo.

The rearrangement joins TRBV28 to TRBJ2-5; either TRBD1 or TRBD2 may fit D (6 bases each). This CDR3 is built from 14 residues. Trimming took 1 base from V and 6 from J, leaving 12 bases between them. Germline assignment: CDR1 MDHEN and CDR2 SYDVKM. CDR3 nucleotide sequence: TGTGCCAGCAGTTTATTCGGGGGCGAAAAGACCCAGTACTTC. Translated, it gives CASSLFGGEKTQYF.

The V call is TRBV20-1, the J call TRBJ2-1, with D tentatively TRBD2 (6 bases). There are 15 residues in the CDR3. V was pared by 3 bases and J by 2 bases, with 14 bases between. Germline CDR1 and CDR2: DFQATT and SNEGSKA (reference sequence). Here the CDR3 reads CSASIGSITYNEQFF. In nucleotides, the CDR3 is TGCAGTGCTAGTATCGGGAGTATCACCTACAATGAGCAGTTCTTC.

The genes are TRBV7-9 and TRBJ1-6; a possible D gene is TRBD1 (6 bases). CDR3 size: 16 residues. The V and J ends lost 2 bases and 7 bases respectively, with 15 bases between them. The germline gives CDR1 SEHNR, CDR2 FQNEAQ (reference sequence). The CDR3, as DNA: TGTGCCAGCAGCTTACTACGTCACAGGGTAAATTCACCCCTCCACTTT. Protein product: CASSLLRHRVNSPLHF.

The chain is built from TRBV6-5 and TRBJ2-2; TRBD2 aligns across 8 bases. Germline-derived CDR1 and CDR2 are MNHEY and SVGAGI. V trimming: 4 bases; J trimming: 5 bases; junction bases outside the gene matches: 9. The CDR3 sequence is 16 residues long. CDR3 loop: CASSFSSGKGTGELFF. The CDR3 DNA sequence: TGTGCCAGCAGTTTTAGTAGCGGGAAGGGGACCGGGGAGCTGTTTTTT.

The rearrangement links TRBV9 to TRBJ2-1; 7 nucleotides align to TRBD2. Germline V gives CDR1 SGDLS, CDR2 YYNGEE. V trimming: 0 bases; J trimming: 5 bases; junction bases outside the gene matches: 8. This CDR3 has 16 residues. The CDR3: CASSVVEGGSNNEQFF. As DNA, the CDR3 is TGTGCCAGCAGCGTAGTCGAGGGCGGGAGCAACAATGAGCAGTTCTTC.

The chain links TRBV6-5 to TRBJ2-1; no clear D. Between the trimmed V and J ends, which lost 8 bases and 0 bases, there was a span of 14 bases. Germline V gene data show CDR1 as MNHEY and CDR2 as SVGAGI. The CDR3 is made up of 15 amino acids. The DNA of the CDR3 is TGTGCCAGCTTATATTTCCCGAGCTCCTACAATGAGCAGTTCTTC. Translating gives CASLYFPSSYNEQFF.

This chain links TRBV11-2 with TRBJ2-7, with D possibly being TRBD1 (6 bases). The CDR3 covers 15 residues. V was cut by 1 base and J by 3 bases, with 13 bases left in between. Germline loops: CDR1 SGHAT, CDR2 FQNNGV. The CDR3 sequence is CASSLVGAGFYEQYF. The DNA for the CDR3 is TGTGCCAGCAGCTTAGTGGGGGCAGGGTTCTACGAGCAGTACTTC.

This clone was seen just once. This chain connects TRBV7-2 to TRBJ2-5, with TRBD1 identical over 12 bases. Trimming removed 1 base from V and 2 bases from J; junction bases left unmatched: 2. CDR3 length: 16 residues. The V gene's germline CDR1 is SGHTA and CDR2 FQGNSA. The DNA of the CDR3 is TGTGCCAGCAGCTTAGGGGACAGGGGGCTTCAAGAGACCCAGTACTTC. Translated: CASSLGDRGLQETQYF.

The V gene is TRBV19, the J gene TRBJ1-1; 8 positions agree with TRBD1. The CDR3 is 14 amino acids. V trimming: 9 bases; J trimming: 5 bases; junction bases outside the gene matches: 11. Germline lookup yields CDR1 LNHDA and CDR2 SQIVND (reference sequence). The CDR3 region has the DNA TGTGCCAGCATTCAGGGGGCCGGGTGGACTGAAGCTTTCTTT. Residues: CASIQGAGWTEAFF.

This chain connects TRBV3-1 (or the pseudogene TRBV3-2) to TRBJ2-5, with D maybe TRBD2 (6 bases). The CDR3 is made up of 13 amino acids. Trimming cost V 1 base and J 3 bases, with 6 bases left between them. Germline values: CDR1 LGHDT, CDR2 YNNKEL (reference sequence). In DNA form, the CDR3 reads TGTGCCAGCAGCCAAGTAGCGGAAGAGACCCAGTACTTC. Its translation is CASSQVAEETQYF.

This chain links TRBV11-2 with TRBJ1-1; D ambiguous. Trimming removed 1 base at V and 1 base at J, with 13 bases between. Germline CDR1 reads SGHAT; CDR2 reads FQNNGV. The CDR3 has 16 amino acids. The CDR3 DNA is TGTGCCAGCAGCTTAGCTGCCCAAGAGGCGAACACTGAAGCTTTCTTT. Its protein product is CASSLAAQEANTEAFF. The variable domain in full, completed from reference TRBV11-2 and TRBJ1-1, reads EAGVAQSPRYKIIEKRQSVAFWCNPISGHATLYWYQQILGQGPKLLIQFQNNGVVDDSQLPKDRFSAERLKGVDSTLKIQPAKLEDSAVYLCASSLAAQEANTEAFFGQGTRLTVV.

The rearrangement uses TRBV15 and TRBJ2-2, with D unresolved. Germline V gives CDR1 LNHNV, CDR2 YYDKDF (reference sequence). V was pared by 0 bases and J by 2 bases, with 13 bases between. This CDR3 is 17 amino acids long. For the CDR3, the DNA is TGTGCCACCAGCAGAGATCACTTTGGGGTTAACACCGGGGAGCTGTTTTTT. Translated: CATSRDHFGVNTGELFF. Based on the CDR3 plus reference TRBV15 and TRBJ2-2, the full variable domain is DAMVIQNPRYQVTQFGKPVTLSCSQTLNHNVMYWYQQKSSQAPKLLFHYYDKDFNNEADTPDNFQSRRPNTSFCFLDIRSPGLGDTAMYLCATSRDHFGVNTGELFFGEGSRLTVL.

Here the CDR3 DNA reads TGTGCCAGCAGCCCCGGACTAGCCAATGAGCAGTTCTTC. Residues: CASSPGLANEQFF. The V call is TRBV6-2 or TRBV6-3, the J call TRBJ2-1; 8 nucleotides match TRBD2. The germline V gene has CDR1 MNHEY and CDR2 SVGEGT. The ends lost 6 bases at V and 6 bases at J; junction bases unmatched: 4. The CDR3 spans 13 residues.

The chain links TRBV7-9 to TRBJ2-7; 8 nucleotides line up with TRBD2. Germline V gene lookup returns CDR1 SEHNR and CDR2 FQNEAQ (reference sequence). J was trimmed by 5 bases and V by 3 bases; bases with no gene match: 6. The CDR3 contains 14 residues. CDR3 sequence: CASSLGLGGNEQYF. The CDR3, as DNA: TGTGCCAGCAGCTTGGGACTAGGTGGCAACGAGCAGTACTTC. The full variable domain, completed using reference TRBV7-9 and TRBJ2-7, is DTGVSQNPRHKITKRGQNVTFRCDPISEHNRLYWYRQTLGQGPEFLTYFQNEAQLEKSRLLSDRFSAERPKGSFSTLEIQRTEQGDSAMYLCASSLGLGGNEQYFGPGTRLTVT.

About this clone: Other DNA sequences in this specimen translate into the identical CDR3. CDR3 sequence (DNA): TGTGCCAGCAGTTTTGGGCCCCCCTACGAGCAGTACTTC. This translates into CASSFGPPYEQYF. The V gene is TRBV27, the J gene TRBJ2-7; no reliable D call. Trimming took off 3 bases at V and 2 bases at J, with 8 bases between the two ends. The CDR3 loop spans 13 amino acids. The V gene's germline CDR1 is MNHEY and CDR2 SMNVEV (reference sequence).

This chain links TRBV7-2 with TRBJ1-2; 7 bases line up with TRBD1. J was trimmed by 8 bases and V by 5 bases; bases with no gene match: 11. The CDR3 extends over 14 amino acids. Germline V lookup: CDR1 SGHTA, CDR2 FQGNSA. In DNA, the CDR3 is TGTGCCAGCAGCGTACACAGGGGACTAGAGGGCTACACCTTC. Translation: CASSVHRGLEGYTF.

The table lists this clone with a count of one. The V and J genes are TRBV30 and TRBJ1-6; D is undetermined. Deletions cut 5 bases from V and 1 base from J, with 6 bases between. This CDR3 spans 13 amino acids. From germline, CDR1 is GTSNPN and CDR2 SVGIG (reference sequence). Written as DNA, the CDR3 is TGTGCCTGGCTGCGGTCCTATAATTCACCCCTCCACTTT. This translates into CAWLRSYNSPLHF.

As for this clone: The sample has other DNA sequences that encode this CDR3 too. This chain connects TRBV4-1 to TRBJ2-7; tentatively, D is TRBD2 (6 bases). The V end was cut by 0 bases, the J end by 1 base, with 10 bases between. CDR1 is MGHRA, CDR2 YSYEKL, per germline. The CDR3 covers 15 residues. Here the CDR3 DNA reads TGCGCCAGCAGCCAAGAATTAGCGGAGTCCTACGAGCAGTACTTC. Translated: CASSQELAESYEQYF.

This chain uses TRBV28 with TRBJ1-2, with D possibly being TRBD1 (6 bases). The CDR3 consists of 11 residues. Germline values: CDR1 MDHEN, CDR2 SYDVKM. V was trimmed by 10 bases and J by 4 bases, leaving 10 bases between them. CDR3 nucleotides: TGTGCCACAAGACAGGCCTATGGCTACACCTTC. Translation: CATRQAYGYTF.

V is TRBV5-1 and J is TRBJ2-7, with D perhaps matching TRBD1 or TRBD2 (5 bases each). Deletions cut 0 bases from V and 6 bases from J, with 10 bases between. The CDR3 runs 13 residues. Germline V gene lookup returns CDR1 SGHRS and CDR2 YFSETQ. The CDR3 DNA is TGCGCCAGCAGCTTGGCGGGACGGGCCGAGCAGTACTTC. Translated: CASSLAGRAEQYF.

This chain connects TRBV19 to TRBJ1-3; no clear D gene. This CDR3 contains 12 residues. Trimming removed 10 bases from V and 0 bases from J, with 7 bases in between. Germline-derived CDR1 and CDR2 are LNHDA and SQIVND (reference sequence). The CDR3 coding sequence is TGTGCCACCCGTCCCTCTGGAAACACCATATATTTT. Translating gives CATRPSGNTIYF.

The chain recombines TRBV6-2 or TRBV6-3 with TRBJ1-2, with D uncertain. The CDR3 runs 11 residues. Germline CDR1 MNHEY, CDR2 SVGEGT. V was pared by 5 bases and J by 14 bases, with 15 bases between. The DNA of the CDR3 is TGTGCCAGCAGTAATGGACGGGAAGAGACCTTC. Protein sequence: CASSNGREETF.

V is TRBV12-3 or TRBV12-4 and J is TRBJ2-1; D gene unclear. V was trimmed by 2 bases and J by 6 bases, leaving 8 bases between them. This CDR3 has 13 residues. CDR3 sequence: CASSLYSRNEQFF. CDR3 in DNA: TGTGCCAGCAGTTTATATTCCCGCAATGAGCAGTTCTTC.